This T cell receptor (beta chain) was captured in a study of cytomegalovirus exposure and HLA in healthy donors. PCR used 60 Vbeta primers and 13 Jbeta primers. Clones were sequenced by immunoSEQ multiplex PCR, and TCRdb holds only the in-frame ones, with some missing. The sample consists of 50,000 to 65,000 clones, 65% to 80% of them appearing once. V lost 6 bases to trimming and J lost 3 bases, with 15 bases between them. CDR1 and CDR2 from the germline V gene are LNHDA and SQIVND (reference sequence). The CDR3 length is 15 residues. Study-wide points: The records held CMV serostatus as the only immune exposure information. The authors excluded some V segments, including TRBV6-2 and TRBV6-3, as indistinguishable. Productive status was seen about 87% or about 30% of the time for most TCR beta V segments in an earlier analysis. V- and J-gene trimming of TCR beta was linked (in a later analysis) to a missense DCLRE1C variant.

In regard to this clone: No antigen is known for it.

The material sequenced was PBMCs. This rearrangement joins TRBV19 to TRBJ2-1, with D possibly matching TRBD1 (5 bases). This TCR derives from a woman aged 25 to 39 in good health and CMV-seronegative. Written as DNA, the CDR3 is TGTGCCAGTAGAATACAGGCCCTTGGCTACAATGAGCAGTTCTTC. Translating it yields CASRIQALGYNEQFF.